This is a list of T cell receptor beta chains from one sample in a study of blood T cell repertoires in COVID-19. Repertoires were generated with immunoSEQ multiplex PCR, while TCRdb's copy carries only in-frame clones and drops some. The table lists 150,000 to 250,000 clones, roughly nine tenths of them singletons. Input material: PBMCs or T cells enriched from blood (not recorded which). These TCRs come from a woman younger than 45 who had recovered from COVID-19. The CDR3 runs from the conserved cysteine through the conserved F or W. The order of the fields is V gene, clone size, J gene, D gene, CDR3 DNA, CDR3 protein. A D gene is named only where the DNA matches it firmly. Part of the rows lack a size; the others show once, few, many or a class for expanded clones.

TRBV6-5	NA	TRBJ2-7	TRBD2	TGTGCCAGCAGAGGGACTAGCGAGTACGAGCAGTACTTC	CASRGTSEYEQYF
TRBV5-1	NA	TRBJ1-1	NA	TGCGCCAGCAGCCCGACAGATTTTGTCACTGAAGCTTTCTTT	CASSPTDFVTEAFF
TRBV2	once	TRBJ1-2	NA	TGTGCCAGCAGGGCCGGTAGGCTAGATGGCTACACCTTC	CASRAGRLDGYTF
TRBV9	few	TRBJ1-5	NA	TGTGCCAGCAGCCCCCGGGCAGGGGATCAGCCCCAGCATTTT	CASSPRAGDQPQHF
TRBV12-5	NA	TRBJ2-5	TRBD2	TGTGCTAGTGGCCCCGGGGGACTAGCGGGGGGTCCGGGGGAGACCCAGTACTTC	CASGPGGLAGGPGETQYF
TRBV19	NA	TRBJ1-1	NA	TGTGCCAGTAGTCCCACAGGACTGAACACTGAAGCTTTCTTT	CASSPTGLNTEAFF
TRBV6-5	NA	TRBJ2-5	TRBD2	TGTGCCAGCAGTCGGACTAGCGGGCTTAAAGAGACCCAGTACTTC	CASSRTSGLKETQYF
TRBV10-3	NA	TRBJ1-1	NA	TGTGCCATCAGTGAGAGGGGAACTGAAGCTTTCTTT	CAISERGTEAFF
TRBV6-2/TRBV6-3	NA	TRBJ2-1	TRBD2	TGTGCCAGCAGTTCAAGGGAGGGTGGCTCCTACAATGAGCAGTTCTTC	CASSSREGGSYNEQFF
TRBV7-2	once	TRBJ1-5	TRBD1	TGTGCCAGCAGCTTAGGGGGGACAGTCCGGGAGTCGCCCCAGCATTTT	CASSLGGTVRESPQHF
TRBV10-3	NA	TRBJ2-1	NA	TGTGCCATCAACCCCGGGGCGGGGCCCACTGACAATGAGCAGTTCTTC	CAINPGAGPTDNEQFF
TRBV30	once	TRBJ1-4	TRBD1	TGTGCCTGCCAGAGGACAGGGAGGGAAAAACTGTTTTTT	CACQRTGREKLFF
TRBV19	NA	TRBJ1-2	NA	TGTGCCAGTCATGGGGCAGTAGGCTACACCTTC	CASHGAVGYTF
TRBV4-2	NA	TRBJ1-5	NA	TGTGCCAGCAGCCAAGAACAGGATAGCAATCAGCCCCAGCATTTT	CASSQEQDSNQPQHF
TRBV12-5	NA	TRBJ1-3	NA	TGTGCTAGTGGTTTACGGGATTTCGGAAACACCATATATTTT	CASGLRDFGNTIYF
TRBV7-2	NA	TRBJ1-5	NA	TGTGCCAGCAGCTTAGTACGGGGGGAGGATCAGCCCCAGCATTTT	CASSLVRGEDQPQHF
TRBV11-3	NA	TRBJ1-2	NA	TGTGCCAGCAACCTGAGGGGGATTGAGGATGGCTACACCTTC	CASNLRGIEDGYTF
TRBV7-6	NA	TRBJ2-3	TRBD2	TGTGCCAGCGGAACGACTAGCGGGGGAAGGGCCCTTACGCAGTATTTT	CASGTTSGGRALTQYF
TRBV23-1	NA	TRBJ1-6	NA	TGCGCCAGCAGTCAAGTAGGGGCGACAGGAAAAAATTCACCCCTCCACTTT	CASSQVGATGKNSPLHF
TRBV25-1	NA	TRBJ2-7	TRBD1	TGTGCCAGCAGGCTCGGATGGGACAGTGGATCCGAGCAGTACTTC	CASRLGWDSGSEQYF
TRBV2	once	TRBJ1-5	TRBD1	TGTGCCAGCAGTGATGTGGACAGGGTGTATCTTCAGCCCCAGCATTTT	CASSDVDRVYLQPQHF
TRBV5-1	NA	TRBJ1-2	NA	TGCGCCAGCAGCTTGGAAGGTATGAGGAGTGGCTACACCTTC	CASSLEGMRSGYTF
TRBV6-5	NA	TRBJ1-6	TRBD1	TGTGCCAGCAGAACCGGACAGGGGGCTGGTTCACCCCTCCACTTT	CASRTGQGAGSPLHF